The 30 T cell receptor beta chains reported below all come from one sample, sequenced in a study of shared clonotypes between healthy human individuals. CD8 cells regarded as naive lacked CD45RO, were positively chosen for CCR7, and omitted terminally differentiated effector memory CD45RA+ cells. Generated by immunoSEQ multiplex PCR, the TCRdb table keeps only in-frame clones and is missing some. The sample consists of 760,000 or so clones, 90% to 97% of them appearing once. The source material was naive CD8+ T cells sorted from blood. Source of these receptors: a man aged 25-45 years in good health.

The chain couples TRBV28 to TRBJ1-5; D is unclear. V lost 6 bases to trimming and J lost 0 bases, with 21 bases between them. CDR3 size: 18 residues. The germline V gene encodes CDR1 MDHEN and CDR2 SYDVKM. The CDR3 coding sequence is TGTGCCAGCAGCAAAGACACCTCGACCGGCTATAGCAATCAGCCCCAGCATTTT. It encodes CASSKDTSTGYSNQPQHF.

This clone appeared once. J is TRBJ2-6 and V is TRBV6-6; D is uncertain. Germline V gives CDR1 MNHNY, CDR2 SVGAGI (reference sequence). The CDR3 loop spans 16 amino acids. V shed 10 bases and J shed 0 bases, with 16 bases lying between them. The CDR3 sequence: CATSPGLSSGANVLTF. The CDR3 bases are TGTGCCACCTCTCCCGGCCTAAGCTCTGGGGCCAACGTCCTGACTTTC.

J is TRBJ2-2 and V is TRBV18; 9 bases fit TRBD2. Germline V gene lookup returns CDR1 KGHSH and CDR2 LQKENI. Trimming took 3 bases from V and 6 from J; bases not matched to a gene: 20. The CDR3 spans 20 residues. CDR3 in amino acids: CASSPPTGLPSGNYAGELFF. The CDR3 DNA sequence: TGTGCCAGCTCACCCCCTACAGGGCTGCCTAGCGGGAATTACGCCGGGGAGCTGTTTTTT.

This clone was seen a handful of times. The chain joins TRBV19 to TRBJ2-7, with a possible D match to TRBD2 (5 bases). V lost 2 bases and J 5 bases, leaving 7 bases between the germline ends. The CDR3 is 12 residues long. The germline CDR1 and CDR2 sequences are LNHDA and SQIVND (reference sequence). The CDR3 region is CASSIWGDEQYF. The CDR3 nucleotides read TGTGCCAGTAGTATATGGGGAGACGAGCAGTACTTC.

This clone was counted a single time. V gene TRBV11-2 combines with J gene TRBJ2-4, with 7 bases matching TRBD2. The junction had 7 bases not matched to a gene; V was cut back by 8 bases and J by 15 bases. The CDR3 loop spans 10 amino acids. Germline V lookup: CDR1 SGHAT, CDR2 FQNNGV. The CDR3 sequence: CASGGDSLYF. The DNA for the CDR3 is TGTGCCAGCGGGGGGGACTCCTTGTACTTC.

This sequence joins TRBV27 and TRBJ2-7, with 15 bases matching TRBD2. J lost 5 bases, V lost 8 bases, and 16 bases had no gene match. Germline values: CDR1 MNHEY, CDR2 SMNVEV (reference sequence). CDR3 size: 18 residues. As DNA, the CDR3 is TGTGCCAGCTATTCGGGACTAGCGGGAGGAGGGTTTAGGAACGAGCAGTACTTC. It encodes CASYSGLAGGGFRNEQYF.

This clone was recorded once. The chain uses TRBV30 and TRBJ2-5; D might be TRBD2 (6 bases). The CDR3 loop spans 11 amino acids. V was shortened by 5 bases and J by 2 bases, with 6 bases between the two germline ends. Germline CDR1 GTSNPN, CDR2 SVGIG (reference sequence). The CDR3: CAWGTQETQYF. CDR3 nucleotides: TGTGCCTGGGGGACTCAAGAGACCCAGTACTTC.

This rearrangement joins TRBV2 to TRBJ2-5; D is uncertain. This CDR3 has 16 amino acids. The germline gives CDR1 SNHLY, CDR2 FYNNEI. V shed 6 bases and J shed 0 bases, with 17 bases lying between them. CDR3 bases: TGTGCCAGCAGGGAGAGGCAGAGCAATTACCAAGAGACCCAGTACTTC. Encoded protein: CASRERQSNYQETQYF.

With respect to this clone: Additional DNA sequences in this sample encode the identical CDR3. The chain combines TRBV7-9 with TRBJ2-7; 7 positions agree with TRBD2. The CDR3 runs 14 residues. Germline CDR1 SEHNR, CDR2 FQNEAQ (reference sequence). The V and J ends lost 0 bases and 4 bases, in that order; junction bases with no gene match: 3. CDR3 in DNA: TGTGCCAGCAGCTTAGCGGGAGGGCCTTACGAGCAGTACTTC. Translated, it gives CASSLAGGPYEQYF.

The J gene is TRBJ2-7, the V gene TRBV7-9; no reliable D call. V was trimmed by 5 bases and J by 3 bases, leaving 8 bases between them. This CDR3 is built from 12 residues. The germline V gene has CDR1 SEHNR and CDR2 FQNEAQ (reference sequence). CDR3 nucleotides: TGTGCCAGCAGCCCCTACAACTACGAGCAGTACTTC. Its translation: CASSPYNYEQYF.

This chain connects TRBV7-8 to TRBJ2-1, with 14 bases identical to TRBD2. The CDR3 is 18 residues long. Germline V CDR1 and CDR2: SGHVS, FQNEAQ. Trimming cost V 7 bases and J 0 bases; bases outside gene matches: 8. Here the CDR3 reads CASTPGLAGDLSYNEQFF. CDR3 nucleotides: TGTGCCAGCACCCCGGGACTAGCGGGGGATCTCTCCTACAATGAGCAGTTCTTC.

V gene TRBV4-1 combines with J gene TRBJ1-3; no clear D gene. Between the trimmed V and J ends, which lost 1 base and 0 bases, there was a span of 7 bases. The CDR3 is 15 amino acids. Per germline, CDR1 MGHRA and CDR2 YSYEKL. CDR3 protein: CASSQVLASGNTIYF. The CDR3 nucleotides are TGCGCCAGCAGCCAAGTGTTGGCCTCTGGAAACACCATATATTTT.

J is TRBJ1-1 and V is TRBV30; D not certain. The CDR3 loop spans 12 amino acids. V was shortened by 4 bases and J by 8 bases, with 14 bases between the two germline ends. The germline CDR1 and CDR2 sequences are GTSNPN and SVGIG (reference sequence). Here the CDR3 DNA reads TGTGCCTGGATTGGGCCGGTCACCGAAGCTTTCTTT. Its protein product is CAWIGPVTEAFF.

This chain uses TRBV6-5 with TRBJ1-2; tentative D call: TRBD1 (5 bases). The CDR3 sequence is 13 residues long. Germline CDR1 and CDR2: MNHEY and SVGAGI. Trimming cost V 6 bases and J 3 bases, with 11 bases left between them. The CDR3 bases are TGTGCCAGCAGCTCCGGGACGTACTATGGCTACACCTTC. Translated: CASSSGTYYGYTF.

The chain joins TRBV19 to TRBJ2-5, with 7 positions matching TRBD2. This CDR3 has 15 residues. The germline V gene has CDR1 LNHDA and CDR2 SQIVND (reference sequence). The junction had 6 bases not matched to a gene; V was cut back by 4 bases and J by 1 base. The DNA for the CDR3 is TGTGCCAGTAGTACCCGGGGGGAGGGCCAAGAGACCCAGTACTTC. This gives the protein CASSTRGEGQETQYF.

V is TRBV6-6 and J is TRBJ2-3; 8 bases align to TRBD2. CDR3 length: 16 residues. The V gene's germline CDR1 is MNHNY and CDR2 SVGAGI (reference sequence). V lost 4 bases and J lost 0; bases outside the gene matches: 6. This CDR3 is CASSSLAGFSTDTQYF. CDR3 sequence (DNA): TGTGCCAGCAGTTCCTTAGCGGGATTTAGCACAGATACGCAGTATTTT.

The V call is TRBV5-4, the J call TRBJ2-1, with TRBD2 matching over 8 bases. The CDR3 is 14 residues long. The germline V gene encodes CDR1 SGHNT and CDR2 YYREEE (reference sequence). V shed 3 bases and J 4 bases; nucleotides not matched to a gene: 3. The CDR3 spells CASSSSGGYNEQFF. The CDR3 nucleotides are TGTGCCAGCAGCTCAAGCGGGGGTTACAATGAGCAGTTCTTC.

The rearrangement joins TRBV5-4 to TRBJ2-2; no clear D gene. Germline V gene lookup returns CDR1 SGHNT and CDR2 YYREEE (reference sequence). The V end was cut by 3 bases, the J end by 1 base, with 7 bases between. The CDR3 totals 14 residues. CDR3 region: CASSSPENTGELFF. The CDR3 coding sequence is TGTGCCAGCAGCTCCCCGGAGAACACCGGGGAGCTGTTTTTT.

This chain joins TRBV30 and TRBJ2-1; a possible D gene is TRBD2 (6 bases). This CDR3 is built from 12 residues. Germline lookup yields CDR1 GTSNPN and CDR2 SVGIG (reference sequence). V was pared by 1 base and J by 6 bases, with 7 bases between. CDR3 coding DNA: TGTGCCTGGAGTGCAGCGGGCAATGAGCAGTTCTTC. This gives the protein CAWSAAGNEQFF. Using reference TRBV30 and TRBJ2-1 for the parts outside the CDR3, the full variable domain is SQTIHQWPATLVQPVGSPLSLECTVEGTSNPNLYWYRQAAGRGLQLLFYSVGIGQISSEVPQNLSASRPQDRQFILSSKKLLLSDSGFYLCAWSAAGNEQFFGPGTRLTVL.

The chain has TRBV12-5 and TRBJ2-7, with TRBD1 as a possible D gene (6 bases). Trimming pared 9 bases from V and 4 bases from J, leaving 19 bases between. The CDR3 is 14 amino acids. CDR1 and CDR2 (germline): LGHNT, FRNRAP. The CDR3 nucleotides are TGTGCTAGCGAGGAAAACAGGGTCCTGTACGAGCAGTACTTC. It codes for CASEENRVLYEQYF.

The rearrangement joins TRBV2 to TRBJ2-1, with TRBD1 as a possible D gene (6 bases). Germline V gene data show CDR1 as SNHLY and CDR2 as FYNNEI. This CDR3 has 15 amino acids. Trimming cost V 8 bases and J 8 bases, with 22 bases left between them. The CDR3 region has the DNA TGTGCCAGCGCCTCTCCAGGGGTTAGTCCCGATGAGCAGTTCTTC. Residues: CASASPGVSPDEQFF.

V and J are TRBV14 and TRBJ2-7; no reliable D call. Trimming shortened V by 4 bases and J by 3 bases, and 13 bases separated the two germline ends. The CDR3 consists of 14 residues. The germline gives CDR1 SGHDN, CDR2 FVKESK. CDR3: CASSLHHPGYEQYF. The CDR3 DNA reads TGTGCCAGCAGCCTTCACCACCCCGGCTACGAGCAGTACTTC.

This clone came up once. The rearrangement uses TRBV5-1 and TRBJ2-1, with no clear D. The CDR3 length is 13 residues. Trimming left V 6 bases short and J 4 bases short, with 11 bases between. Germline lookup yields CDR1 SGHRS and CDR2 YFSETQ. The CDR3 nucleotides are TGCGCCAGCATGGCGGTAGATTACAATGAGCAGTTCTTC. Amino acids: CASMAVDYNEQFF.

The chain combines TRBV5-8 with TRBJ2-1; the D gene could be TRBD1 or TRBD2 (5 bases each). There are 15 residues in the CDR3. Germline CDR1 and CDR2: SGHTS and YDEGEE. V lost 2 bases to trimming and J lost 2 bases, with 11 bases between them. The CDR3 region is CASSFGTGTYNEQFF. The CDR3 DNA reads TGTGCCAGCAGCTTCGGGACGGGCACCTACAATGAGCAGTTCTTC.

This clone was detected once. The chain links TRBV19 to TRBJ2-7, with a possible D match to TRBD2 (5 bases). V lost 2 bases, J lost 1 base, and 9 bases lay in between. Germline V lookup: CDR1 LNHDA, CDR2 SQIVND (reference sequence). The CDR3 totals 14 residues. As DNA, the CDR3 is TGTGCCAGTAGTATAACGGGAAAGTCCTACGAGCAGTACTTC. This encodes CASSITGKSYEQYF.

Only one count was recorded for this clone. This chain links TRBV9 with TRBJ2-1, with D possibly being TRBD1 or TRBD2 (5 bases each). Between the trimmed V and J ends, which lost 4 bases and 6 bases, there was a span of 17 bases. In germline, CDR1 is SGDLS, CDR2 YYNGEE. This CDR3 is built from 15 residues. The CDR3 nucleotides are TGTGCCAGCAGCCTAGGGACCCGGGGCCGCAATGAGCAGTTCTTC. It is translated as CASSLGTRGRNEQFF.

This sequence joins TRBV7-6 and TRBJ1-3; tentatively, D is TRBD1 (5 bases). V lost 11 bases to trimming and J lost 5 bases, with 13 bases between them. The CDR3 totals 12 residues. The germline gives CDR1 SGHVS, CDR2 FNYEAQ. CDR3 in DNA: TGTGCCGCCGGGGGAGGTCGAAACACCATATATTTT. Its translation: CAAGGGRNTIYF.

The chain couples TRBV6-1 to TRBJ1-5; the D is unclear. The CDR3 runs to 15 residues. CDR1 is MNHNS, CDR2 SASEGT, per germline. V lost 2 bases to trimming and J lost 2 bases, with 10 bases between them. This chain's CDR3 is CASSELGPGNQPQHF. In DNA form, the CDR3 reads TGTGCCAGCAGTGAACTAGGTCCGGGCAATCAGCCCCAGCATTTT.

The CDR3 is CASSPQSGGHYEQYF. Written as DNA, the CDR3 is TGTGCCAGCTCACCACAAAGTGGGGGTCATTACGAGCAGTACTTC. The chain is built from TRBV18 and TRBJ2-7, with D perhaps assigned TRBD1 or TRBD2 (5 bases each). The germline V and J ends were trimmed by 1 base and 4 bases, with 14 bases remaining between them. Germline V lookup: CDR1 KGHSH, CDR2 LQKENI. The CDR3 loop spans 15 amino acids.

The chain links TRBV11-3 to TRBJ2-1, with 14 bases aligning to TRBD2. The CDR3 length is 17 residues. The germline gives CDR1 SGHNT, CDR2 YENEEA. V lost 5 bases and J lost 8; bases outside the gene matches: 11. The CDR3 DNA is TGTGCCAGCAGCCCTCAGTCGGGACTAGCGGGAGTTCATGAGCAGTTCTTC. Translating it yields CASSPQSGLAGVHEQFF.